This T cell receptor beta chain is from a study of blood T cell repertoires in COVID-19. Looking at the study overall: T cells, B-cell-depleted T cells, or PBMCs provided the cDNA or gDNA that served as material.

CDR3 size: 15 residues. The ends were cut back, 3 bases at V and 0 bases at J, with 12 bases in the middle. Germline-derived CDR1 and CDR2 are SGHRS and YFSETQ. The authors' processing: Estimation of nucleated cell counts relied on the amplification of reference gene primers. Sequencing used immunoSEQ multiplex PCR; TCRdb keeps in-frame clones, though not all of them. V, J and clone size derive from that table, while D and trimming were established from the DNA sequence. The sample contains 140,000 or so clones, approximately 88% of which appear only once. The chain has TRBV5-1 and TRBJ1-1; D may be TRBD1 (6 bases). Sequencing input: peripheral blood. The TCR was taken from a woman aged 45 to 65 with acute or convalescent COVID-19. The CDR3 spells CASSSPRGMNTEAFF. DNA for the CDR3: TGCGCCAGCAGCTCGCCGAGGGGGATGAACACTGAAGCTTTCTTT.